One TCR beta chain is described in this entry. The trim removed 6 bases at V and 1 base at J, leaving 4 bases unmatched. The CDR3 has 14 amino acids. CDR1 is MNHEY, CDR2 SMNVEV, per germline (reference sequence). The source of the sample is a study of T cell changes during pregnancy in multiple sclerosis. Using immunoSEQ multiplex PCR, the repertoire was profiled, and TCRdb retains in-frame clones only, with some absent. The sample comprises approximately 100,000 clones, roughly 91% of which are singletons, and about 4.5% rests with the top ten. The sequenced sample was peripheral blood, obtained in the first trimester of pregnancy. The clonotype comes from a female donor with multiple sclerosis, enrolled in a pregnancy study. The chain recombines TRBV27 with TRBJ2-3, with 7 bases matching TRBD1. This CDR3 reads CASRNRGRTDTQYF. CDR3 nucleotides: TGTGCCAGCAGGAACAGGGGTCGCACAGATACGCAGTATTTT.